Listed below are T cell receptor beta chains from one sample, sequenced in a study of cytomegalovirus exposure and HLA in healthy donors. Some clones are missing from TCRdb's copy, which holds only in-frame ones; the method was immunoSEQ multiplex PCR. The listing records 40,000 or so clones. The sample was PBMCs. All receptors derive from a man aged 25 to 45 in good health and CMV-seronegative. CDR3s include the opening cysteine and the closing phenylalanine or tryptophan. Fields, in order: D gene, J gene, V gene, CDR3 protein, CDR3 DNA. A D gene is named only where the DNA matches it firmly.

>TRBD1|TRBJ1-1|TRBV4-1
CASTPDRGGNTEAFF
TGCGCCAGCACCCCGGACAGGGGGGGGAACACTGAAGCTTTCTTT
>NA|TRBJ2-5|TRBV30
CAWSMGLETQYF
TGTGCCTGGAGTATGGGCCTGGAGACCCAGTACTTC
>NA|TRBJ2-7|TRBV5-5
CASSLEPPRLYEQYF
TGTGCCAGCAGCTTGGAACCCCCCAGACTATACGAGCAGTACTTC
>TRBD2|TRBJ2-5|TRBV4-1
CASSQGGSGRGAETQYF
TGCGCCAGCAGCCAAGGGGGGAGCGGGAGGGGAGCCGAGACCCAGTACTTC
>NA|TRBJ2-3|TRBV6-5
CASREGILYTDTQYF
TGTGCCAGCAGGGAGGGCATCTTATACACAGATACGCAGTATTTT
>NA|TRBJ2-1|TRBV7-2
CASSLGTHSYNEQFF
TGTGCCAGCAGCCTAGGGACACACTCCTACAATGAGCAGTTCTTC
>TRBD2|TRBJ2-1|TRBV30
CAWGTSGYNEQFF
TGTGCCTGGGGGACTAGCGGTTACAATGAGCAGTTCTTC
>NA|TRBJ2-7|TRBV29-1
CSVEAQIGAYEQYF
TGCAGCGTTGAAGCACAGATTGGCGCCTACGAGCAGTACTTC
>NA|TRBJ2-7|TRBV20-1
CSASGSSEQYF
TGCAGTGCTAGCGGGAGCAGCGAGCAGTACTTC
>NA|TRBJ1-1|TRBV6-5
CASTQSGRGNTEAFF
TGTGCCAGCACCCAATCGGGCAGGGGGAACACTGAAGCTTTCTTT
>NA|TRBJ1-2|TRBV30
CAWSGIGGTLSPTYGYTF
TGTGCCTGGAGTGGAATCGGGGGTACCTTAAGCCCTACCTATGGCTACACCTTC
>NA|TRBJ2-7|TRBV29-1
CSVVSYTYEQYF
TGCAGCGTTGTATCGTATACCTACGAGCAGTACTTC
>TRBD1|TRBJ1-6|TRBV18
CASSPSRGREDSPLHF
TGTGCCAGCTCACCGTCCAGGGGGCGCGAGGATTCACCCCTCCACTTT
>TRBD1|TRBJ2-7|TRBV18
CASSPIGQAYEQYF
TGTGCCAGCTCACCAATTGGACAGGCCTACGAGCAGTACTTC
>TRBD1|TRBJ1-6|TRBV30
CAWSAGTGLVPASPLHF
TGTGCCTGGAGTGCCGGGACAGGGTTAGTCCCGGCTTCACCCCTCCACTTT
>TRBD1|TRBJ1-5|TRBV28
CASSPWDREIQPQHF
TGTGCCAGCAGTCCCTGGGACAGGGAGATTCAGCCCCAGCATTTT
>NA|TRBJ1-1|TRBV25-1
CASNDDYTEAFF
TGTGCCAGCAATGACGACTACACTGAAGCTTTCTTT
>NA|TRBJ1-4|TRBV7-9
CASSKGDEKLFF
TGTGCCAGCAGCAAAGGGGATGAAAAACTGTTTTTT
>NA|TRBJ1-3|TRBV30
CAWSFETGNTIYF
TGTGCCTGGAGTTTTGAGACTGGAAACACCATATATTTT
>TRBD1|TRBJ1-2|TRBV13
CASSPGTGRGYTF
TGTGCCAGCAGCCCTGGGACAGGGCGAGGCTACACCTTC
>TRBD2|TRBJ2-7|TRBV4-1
CASSHPSGRSDEQYF
TGCGCCAGCAGCCACCCTAGCGGGAGGAGCGACGAGCAGTACTTC
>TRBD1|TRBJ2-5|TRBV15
CATSRVGQGWRQETQYF
TGTGCCACCAGCAGAGTTGGACAGGGATGGCGGCAAGAGACCCAGTACTTC
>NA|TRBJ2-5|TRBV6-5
CASSYLGARETQYF
TGTGCCAGCAGTTACTTGGGGGCGCGGGAGACCCAGTACTTC
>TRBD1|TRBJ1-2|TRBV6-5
CASRSGQLYGYTF
TGTGCCAGCAGGTCGGGACAGCTCTATGGCTACACCTTC
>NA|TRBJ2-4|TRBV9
CASSPQLGPTIQYF
TGTGCCAGCAGCCCACAGCTGGGTCCAACCATTCAGTACTTC
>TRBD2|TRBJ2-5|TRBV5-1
CASSRGLAGGPIAETQYF
TGCGCCAGCAGCCGCGGACTAGCGGGAGGGCCGATTGCGGAGACCCAGTACTTC
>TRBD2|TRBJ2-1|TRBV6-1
CASSEEIAGSYNEQFF
TGTGCCAGCAGTGAAGAAATAGCGGGCTCCTACAATGAGCAGTTCTTC
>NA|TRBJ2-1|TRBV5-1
CASSVAATYNEQFF
TGCGCCAGCAGTGTGGCGGCCACCTACAATGAGCAGTTCTTC
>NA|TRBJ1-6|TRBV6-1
CASSDLGNSPLHF
TGTGCCAGCAGTGACTTGGGCAATTCACCCCTCCACTTT
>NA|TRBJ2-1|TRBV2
CASSWGLSTYNEQFF
TGTGCCAGCAGTTGGGGACTTTCAACTTACAATGAGCAGTTCTTC
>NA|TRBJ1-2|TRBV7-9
CASSLARVYGDGYTF
TGTGCCAGCAGCTTAGCGCGGGTATACGGGGATGGCTACACCTTC
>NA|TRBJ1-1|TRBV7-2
CATDALGVNTEAFF
TGTGCCACCGACGCTTTGGGAGTGAACACTGAAGCTTTCTTT
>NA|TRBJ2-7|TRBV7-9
CASSFPTGSTSYEQYF
TGTGCCAGCAGCTTTCCTACAGGGTCCACCTCCTACGAGCAGTACTTC
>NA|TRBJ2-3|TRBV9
CASSTQTPDTQYF
TGTGCCAGCAGCACACAGACCCCAGATACGCAGTATTTT
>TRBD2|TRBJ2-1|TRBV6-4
CASSDGLAGYNEQFF
TGTGCCAGCAGTGACGGTCTAGCGGGGTACAATGAGCAGTTCTTC